Following are 7 T cell receptor beta chains from one sample sequenced in a study of cytomegalovirus exposure and HLA in healthy donors. The PCR used 60 Vbeta and 13 Jbeta primers. Only in-frame clones appear in the TCRdb table, and some are missing; sequencing was by immunoSEQ multiplex PCR. The sample yields more than 95,000 clones, more than 9.5% seen once. The sample taken for sequencing was PBMCs. The source of these receptors is a man in his forties in good health and CMV-seropositive.

This rearrangement joins TRBV4-1 to TRBJ2-7; D gene ambiguous. Germline V gene sequence: CDR1 MGHRA, CDR2 YSYEKL. The V end was cut by 5 bases, the J end by 2 bases, with 16 bases between. The CDR3 consists of 15 residues. The CDR3 DNA reads TGCGCCAGCAGCGAACCAAAAAAGAGCGCCTACGAGCAGTACTTC. Protein product: CASSEPKKSAYEQYF.

This clone was picked up many times. V gene TRBV9 combines with J gene TRBJ2-7, with 8 bases aligning to TRBD1. CDR1 SGDLS and CDR2 YYNGEE come from the germline V gene. The J segment lost 7 bases and the V segment lost 7 bases, leaving 10 bases of the junction unmatched. The CDR3 spans 13 residues. The CDR3 coding sequence is TGTGCCAGCTCGTCAGGACAGGGCGAAGAGCAGTACTTC. Its protein product is CASSSGQGEEQYF.

Concerning this clone itself: The identical CDR3 is also encoded by other nucleotide sequences in the sample. The chain is built from TRBV10-3 and TRBJ2-3; TRBD1 aligns across 8 bases. This CDR3 has 15 residues. Per germline, CDR1 ENHRY and CDR2 SYGVKD. Germline trimming cut 2 bases from V and 5 bases from J; bases unmatched to any gene: 6. The CDR3 nucleotides are TGTGCCATCAGTGAGACAAGAACAGGGGGAGATACGCAGTATTTT. Its protein is CAISETRTGGDTQYF.

The chain employs TRBV2 and TRBJ2-7; the match to TRBD1 covers 10 bases. V shed 6 bases and J 6 bases; nucleotides not matched to a gene: 8. The CDR3 has 14 residues. Per the germline V gene, CDR1 is SNHLY and CDR2 is FYNNEI. Written as DNA, the CDR3 is TGTGCCAGCAGAACCGGGACAGGGGTGGGCGAGCAGTACTTC. Translation: CASRTGTGVGEQYF. The full variable domain, in which reference TRBV2 and TRBJ2-7 provide the parts outside the CDR3, is EPEVTQTPSHQVTQMGQEVILRCVPISNHLYFYWYRQILGQKVEFLVSFYNNEISEKSEIFDDQFSVERPDGSNFTLKIRSTKLEDSAMYFCASRTGTGVGEQYFGPGTRLTVT.

This sequence joins TRBV2 and TRBJ2-7; TRBD2 is a possible D gene (5 bases). CDR1 is SNHLY, CDR2 FYNNEI, per germline. Trimming removed 4 bases from V and 5 bases from J, with 12 bases in between. This CDR3 has 13 residues. CDR3 nucleotide sequence: TGTGCCAGCAGTGTTCTCGGGGTTAACGAGCAGTACTTC. Its protein product is CASSVLGVNEQYF.

This clone was found a few times. The DNA for the CDR3 is TGTGCCAGCTCACCCGGACAGCACTATGGCTACACCTTC. Its protein product is CASSPGQHYGYTF. This rearrangement joins TRBV18 to TRBJ1-2; a weak D match, TRBD1 (6 bases). The ends were cut back, 3 bases at V and 3 bases at J, with 8 bases in the middle. CDR1 KGHSH and CDR2 LQKENI come from the germline V gene. The CDR3 loop spans 13 amino acids.

V gene TRBV7-9 combines with J gene TRBJ2-5; D may be TRBD2 (6 bases). The V end was cut by 4 bases, the J end by 3 bases, with 18 bases between. CDR3 length equals 16 residues. Germline CDR1 is SEHNR and CDR2 is FQNEAQ (reference sequence). This CDR3 reads CASSSSRDGGKETQYF. In DNA, the CDR3 is TGTGCCAGCAGCTCTTCGCGGGATGGCGGCAAAGAGACCCAGTACTTC.